A selection of T cell receptor beta chains follows, all from one sample in a study of CD8 T cells in ankylosing spondylitis. TCRdb fed the 5' RACE reads into MiXCR, producing one record per CDR3 protein. The sample has about 450,000 distinct CDR3 sequences; 25% to 30% are singletons. What was sequenced was blood, either unsorted or a sorted T cell fraction (not recorded which). These TCRs come from a male donor with ankylosing spondylitis. CDR3s leave out the opening cysteine and the closing phenylalanine or tryptophan. Only part of the rows carry a size: once, few, many, or a class if the clone is expanded.

V	J	size	length	CDR3
TRBV5-1	TRBJ2-1	.	14	ASTPESGITYNEQF
TRBV29-1	TRBJ2-7	.	10	SVQPSAYEQY
TRBV7-9	TRBJ2-5	many	12	ASSLSSGLLTQY
TRBV7-2	TRBJ1-5	.	10	ASSFDIQPQH
TRBV5-1	TRBJ2-3	.	12	ASSLGEVGDTQY
TRBV12-3/TRBV12-4	TRBJ1-1	few	13	ASSSRAIQNTEAF
TRBV20-1	TRBJ2-5	.	12	SARGPGGVETQY
TRBV5-6	TRBJ2-3	few	14	ASSVTISGSGDTQY
TRBV11-2	TRBJ2-1	few	14	ASSFTGGNFYNEQF
TRBV3-1	TRBJ1-1	many	13	ASSRDGTGGTEAF
TRBV11-1	TRBJ1-1	few	12	ASSEGWRDTEAF
TRBV11-2	TRBJ2-6	.	16	ASSLITGGISGANVLT
TRBV11-1	TRBJ1-1	.	11	ASSFGVRYEAF
TRBV5-5	TRBJ1-6	.	13	ASSLEGGYNSPLH
TRBV20-1	TRBJ1-1	once	12	SALPGTGDTEAF
TRBV20-1	TRBJ1-3	.	10	SGRQGVDTIY
TRBV12-3/TRBV12-4	TRBJ2-3	.	15	ASSSNFGDLTTDTQY
TRBV5-6	TRBJ1-1	.	14	ASSLWGLRVNTEAF
TRBV10-3	TRBJ2-1	few	13	AISDTSGSDNEQF
TRBV27	TRBJ1-2	few	14	ASSLKWDREALGYT
TRBV20-1	TRBJ2-2	few	11	SARDRNTGELF
TRBV27	TRBJ1-2	few	14	ASSLRRGDRANGYT
TRBV7-2	TRBJ2-7	.	9	ASSPPYEQY
TRBV30	TRBJ1-2	few	12	AWSVQGESYGYT
TRBV12-3/TRBV12-4	TRBJ2-4	.	11	ASSSRGVNIQY
TRBV11-1	TRBJ2-6	.	16	ASSLRRDRSSGANVLT
TRBV4-2	TRBJ2-2	once	12	ASSQVRLSGELF
TRBV11-2	TRBJ2-7	.	11	ASSFLDSDEQY
TRBV3-1	TRBJ1-1	.	11	ASSQGPGVGAF
TRBV5-1	TRBJ1-6	.	15	ASSLDGQSLYNSPLH
TRBV5-1	TRBJ1-1	few	12	ASRSQGANTEAF
TRBV7-2	TRBJ2-3	.	14	ASSLGGWEATDTQY
TRBV20-1	TRBJ2-6	few	11	SAIIGGANVLT
TRBV20-1	TRBJ2-1	.	9	SARVAYEQF
TRBV29-1	TRBJ2-2	few	12	SVAPPGRTGELF
TRBV7-2	TRBJ1-2	.	12	ASSLADRGNGYT
TRBV20-1	TRBJ2-7	.	10	SAAPDRIEQY